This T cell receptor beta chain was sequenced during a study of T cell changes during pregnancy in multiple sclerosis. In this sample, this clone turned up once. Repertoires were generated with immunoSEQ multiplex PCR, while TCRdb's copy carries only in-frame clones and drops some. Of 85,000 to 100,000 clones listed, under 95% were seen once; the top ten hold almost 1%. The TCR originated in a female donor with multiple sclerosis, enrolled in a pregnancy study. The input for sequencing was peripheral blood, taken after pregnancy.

For the CDR3, the DNA is TGTGCCAGCTCACCACGGGACAAGAACACTGAAGCTTTCTTT. Translation: CASSPRDKNTEAFF. The chain employs TRBV18 and TRBJ1-1; TRBD1 is a possible D gene (6 bases). Trimming shortened V by 1 base and J by 1 base, and 7 bases separated the two germline ends. This CDR3 contains 14 residues. Germline V gene lookup returns CDR1 KGHSH and CDR2 LQKENI. The whole variable domain, remainder taken from reference TRBV18 and TRBJ1-1, is NAGVMQNPRHLVRRRGQEARLRCSPMKGHSHVYWYRQLPEEGLKFMVYLQKENIIDESGMPKERFSAEFPKEGPSILRIQQVVRGDSAAYFCASSPRDKNTEAFFGQGTRLTVV.